In its sample, the clone carrying this T cell receptor (beta chain) was seen once. Its antigen is as yet unknown. The data originate from a study of post-analysis software for immune sequencing data. Study results and limitations: There were roughly 5 TRBV segments more frequent in patients than controls, and TRBV5-6, TRBV5-1 and TRBV20-1 were among them.

The germline V gene encodes CDR1 SNHLY and CDR2 FYNNEI. The CDR3 length is 15 residues. The junction had 8 bases not matched to a gene; V was cut back by 7 bases and J by 4 bases. Unique molecular identifiers had been added to the TCR beta cDNA libraries. MiXCR, applied by TCRdb to the PCR reads, yields one record per CDR3 protein. The sample has 700,000 to 800,000 distinct CDR3 sequences, roughly 29% seen once. The sample comprised blood. The V call is TRBV2, the J call TRBJ2-1, with 9 bases aligning to TRBD1. The source of this sequence is a girl aged 5 to 17 with multiple sclerosis. The CDR3 region has the DNA TGTGCCAGCACCGAGGAGGGGACAGGGTACAATGAGCAGTTCTTC. It codes for CASTEEGTGYNEQFF.